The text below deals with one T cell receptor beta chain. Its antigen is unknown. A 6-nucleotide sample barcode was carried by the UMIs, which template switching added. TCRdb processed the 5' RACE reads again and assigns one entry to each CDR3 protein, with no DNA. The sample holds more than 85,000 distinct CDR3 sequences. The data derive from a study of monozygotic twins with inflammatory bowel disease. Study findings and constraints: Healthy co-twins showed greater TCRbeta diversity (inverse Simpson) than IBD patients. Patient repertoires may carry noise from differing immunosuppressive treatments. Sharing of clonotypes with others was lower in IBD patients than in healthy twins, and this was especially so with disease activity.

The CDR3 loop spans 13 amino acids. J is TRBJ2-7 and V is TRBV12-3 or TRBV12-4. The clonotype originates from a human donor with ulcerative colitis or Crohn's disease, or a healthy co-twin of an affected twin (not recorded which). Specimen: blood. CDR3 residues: CASSLTVTYEQYF.